These 28 T cell receptor beta chains originate from one sample sequenced in a study of blood T cell repertoires in COVID-19. The repertoire was sequenced with immunoSEQ multiplex PCR; TCRdb's copy has only in-frame clones and lacks some. The table lists a few hundred thousand clones, 80% to 90% of them singletons. Input material: PBMCs or T cells enriched from blood (not recorded which). The origin of the receptors is a man between 18 and 29 years old who had recovered from COVID-19.

This sequence joins TRBV19 and TRBJ1-4, with 8 bases fitting TRBD1. Germline V gene lookup returns CDR1 LNHDA and CDR2 SQIVND (reference sequence). J gave up 8 bases and V 3 bases, and 8 bases lay outside the gene matches. This CDR3 comprises 15 residues. The CDR3 bases are TGTGCCAGTAGTATCCTCAGACAGGGGCCGGAAAAACTGTTTTTT. Translating it yields CASSILRQGPEKLFF.

The chain recombines TRBV10-2 with TRBJ1-3; D might be TRBD1 (5 bases). The germline V gene has CDR1 WSHSY and CDR2 SAAADI. Trimming shortened V by 3 bases and J by 1 base, and 13 bases separated the two germline ends. The CDR3 runs 16 residues. The CDR3, as DNA: TGCGCCAGCAGTGATTCGACAGTCCTATCTGGAAACACCATATATTTT. Protein: CASSDSTVLSGNTIYF.

The chain combines TRBV4-1 with TRBJ2-1; 7 nucleotides align to TRBD2. Germline CDR1 MGHRA, CDR2 YSYEKL. CDR3 length equals 15 residues. The V and J ends lost 4 bases and 7 bases, in that order; junction bases with no gene match: 10. CDR3 sequence: CASSPWTSPSNEQFF. The CDR3 nucleotides are TGCGCCAGCAGCCCCTGGACTAGTCCCTCGAATGAGCAGTTCTTC.

This chain joins TRBV6-5 and TRBJ1-5, with D possibly matching TRBD1 (5 bases). The CDR3 is 15 amino acids. V lost 6 bases, J lost 6 bases, and 18 bases lay in between. CDR1 is MNHEY and CDR2 is SVGAGI in the germline V gene. The CDR3, as DNA: TGTGCCAGCAGCCCCTATCGGGGGTCAGGTCAGCCCCAGCATTTT. Its translation is CASSPYRGSGQPQHF.

The rearrangement links TRBV14 to TRBJ2-3, with D perhaps matching TRBD1 (5 bases). Trimming cost V 4 bases and J 7 bases, with 12 bases left between them. The germline V gene has CDR1 SGHDN and CDR2 FVKESK. The CDR3 length is 13 residues. The CDR3 DNA follows: TGTGCCAGCAGCCCGACAGCAGGGAATACGCAGTATTTT. Protein: CASSPTAGNTQYF. Based on the CDR3 plus reference TRBV14 and TRBJ2-3, the full variable domain is EAGVTQFPSHSVIEKGQTVTLRCDPISGHDNLYWYRRVMGKEIKFLLHFVKESKQDESGMPNNRFLAERTGGTYSTLKVQPAELEDSGVYFCASSPTAGNTQYFGPGTRLTVL.

The count of this clone is one. The chain carries TRBV12-5 and TRBJ1-3; maybe TRBD1 (5 bases). The germline gives CDR1 LGHNT, CDR2 FRNRAP. Trimming pared 3 bases from V and 6 bases from J, leaving 15 bases between. The length of the CDR3 is 15 residues. CDR3 sequence (DNA): TGTGCTAGTGGTTTTCGGGGACTCGATGAAAACACCATATATTTT. Protein product: CASGFRGLDENTIYF.

The chain has TRBV19 and TRBJ1-2; 8 bases match TRBD1. The V and J ends lost 10 bases and 1 base, in that order; junction bases with no gene match: 5. Per germline, CDR1 LNHDA and CDR2 SQIVND (reference sequence). This CDR3 is 13 amino acids long. For the CDR3, the DNA is TGTGCCACGAACAGGGGGATTAACTATGGCTACACCTTC. Translating it yields CATNRGINYGYTF.

Only one count was recorded for this clone. This sequence joins TRBV2 and TRBJ1-5; D might be TRBD1 (5 bases). The germline gives CDR1 SNHLY, CDR2 FYNNEI. V lost 1 base, J lost 4 bases, and 8 bases lay in between. The CDR3 extends over 14 amino acids. The CDR3 sequence: CASSEGGSNQPQHF. For the CDR3, the DNA is TGTGCCAGCAGTGAAGGGGGCAGTAATCAGCCCCAGCATTTT.

The chain is built from TRBV5-4 and TRBJ1-5; 8 nucleotides agree with TRBD1. Germline trimming cut 4 bases from V and 4 bases from J; bases unmatched to any gene: 10. The CDR3 is 16 amino acids. Germline CDR1 and CDR2: SGHNT and YYREEE (reference sequence). CDR3 bases: TGTGCCAGCAGCGCGGGACAGGTGGGCATAAATCAGCCCCAGCATTTT. Residues: CASSAGQVGINQPQHF.

The chain links TRBV7-2 to TRBJ1-1, with a tentative D call TRBD1 (6 bases). V was trimmed by 5 bases and J by 0 bases, leaving 13 bases between them. The CDR3 consists of 15 residues. The germline V gene has CDR1 SGHTA and CDR2 FQGNSA. In DNA form, the CDR3 reads TGTGCCAGCAGCCATCCCGGGACACTGAACACTGAAGCTTTCTTT. Translating it yields CASSHPGTLNTEAFF. Combining the CDR3 with reference TRBV7-2 and TRBJ1-1 gives the whole variable domain GAGVSQSPSNKVTEKGKDVELRCDPISGHTALYWYRQSLGQGLEFLIYFQGNSAPDKSGLPSDRFSAERTGGSVSTLTIQRTQQEDSAVYLCASSHPGTLNTEAFFGQGTRLTVV.

This chain links TRBV24-1 with TRBJ2-1; D call uncertain. Between the trimmed V and J ends, which lost 2 bases and 13 bases, there was a span of 17 bases. CDR1 is KGHDR, CDR2 SFDVKD, per germline. The CDR3 totals 14 residues. The CDR3 DNA is TGTGCCACCAGTGATTCGTACGTAAGCACAGAACAGTTCTTC. Translation: CATSDSYVSTEQFF.

Only one count was recorded for this clone. CDR3 in DNA: TGTGCCAGCAGTGATCAGGGTGGGGGGAGATCACCCCTCCACTTT. The encoded protein is CASSDQGGGRSPLHF. The rearrangement uses TRBV28 and TRBJ1-6; D perhaps matches TRBD1 (5 bases). Germline V gene lookup returns CDR1 MDHEN and CDR2 SYDVKM. Trimming removed 5 bases at V and 10 bases at J, with 18 bases between. CDR3 size: 15 residues. Based on the CDR3 plus reference TRBV28 and TRBJ1-6, the full variable domain is DVKVTQSSRYLVKRTGEKVFLECVQDMDHENMFWYRQDPGLGLRLIYFSYDVKMKEKGDIPEGYSVSREKKERFSLILESASTNQTSMYLCASSDQGGGRSPLHFGNGTRLTVT.

The rearrangement joins TRBV2 to TRBJ2-1; 7 bases are a match to TRBD1. Trimming removed 6 bases from V and 4 bases from J; junction bases left unmatched: 3. The CDR3 length is 13 residues. Germline CDR1 SNHLY, CDR2 FYNNEI. The chain's CDR3 is CASRRDSYNEQFF. CDR3 nucleotides: TGTGCCAGCAGGAGGGACAGTTACAATGAGCAGTTCTTC.

The chain joins TRBV19 to TRBJ1-6; 8 nucleotides align to TRBD1. Germline V gives CDR1 LNHDA, CDR2 SQIVND (reference sequence). This CDR3 comprises 15 residues. The CDR3 region has the DNA TGTGCGACATCTGTCGGACAGGGTACGAATTCACCCCTCCACTTT. As protein: CATSVGQGTNSPLHF.

The J gene is TRBJ2-3, the V gene TRBV18; a possible D gene is TRBD2 (5 bases). V was shortened by 2 bases and J by 6 bases, with 6 bases between the two germline ends. This CDR3 region has 12 residues. The germline CDR1 and CDR2 sequences are KGHSH and LQKENI. The CDR3 loop is CASSPSGDTQYF. The CDR3 DNA is TGTGCCAGCTCACCAAGCGGCGATACGCAGTATTTT.

The chain links TRBV20-1 to TRBJ2-7; D ambiguous. V lost 5 bases, J lost 11 bases, and 16 bases lay in between. CDR3 size: 11 residues. The germline CDR1 and CDR2 sequences are DFQATT and SNEGSKA (reference sequence). The CDR3 coding sequence is TGCAGTGCTGCCCAAGTAGTGGCGGAGTACTTC. Translated, it gives CSAAQVVAEYF.

This chain uses TRBV4-1 with TRBJ2-7; 13 bases are a match to TRBD2. The CDR3 consists of 19 residues. Trimming took 0 bases from V and 5 from J; bases not matched to a gene: 13. Germline V gene data show CDR1 as MGHRA and CDR2 as YSYEKL. CDR3 region: CASSQEAGLAGAPGHEQYF. Written as DNA, the CDR3 is TGCGCCAGCAGCCAAGAGGCTGGACTAGCGGGGGCGCCGGGCCACGAGCAGTACTTC.

The rearrangement uses TRBV6-5 and TRBJ1-5; TRBD1 aligns across 7 bases. V shed 4 bases, J shed 6 bases, and the junction held 9 bases outside the gene matches. The CDR3 sequence is 15 residues long. The germline CDR1 and CDR2 sequences are MNHEY and SVGAGI. DNA for the CDR3: TGTGCCAGCAGTTCACAGGGGTTCGGTGGTCAGCCCCAGCATTTT. Translation gives CASSSQGFGGQPQHF.

The V call is TRBV24-1, the J call TRBJ1-1; no clear D. This CDR3 spans 13 amino acids. The germline V gene has CDR1 KGHDR and CDR2 SFDVKD. Trimming cost V 3 bases and J 5 bases, with 9 bases left between them. The CDR3 is CATSDGWRTEAFF. The CDR3 DNA sequence: TGTGCCACCAGTGATGGGTGGAGGACTGAAGCTTTCTTT.

The V gene is TRBV9, the J gene TRBJ2-7, with 8 nucleotides matching TRBD1. The V and J ends lost 2 bases and 1 base, in that order; junction bases with no gene match: 5. This CDR3 is built from 15 residues. CDR1 and CDR2 from the germline V gene are SGDLS and YYNGEE. The CDR3 here is CASSVSGGLSYEQYF. The CDR3 bases are TGTGCCAGCAGCGTGTCAGGGGGCCTTTCCTACGAGCAGTACTTC.

The chain recombines TRBV5-4 with TRBJ2-1; TRBD2 matches at 12 bases. The junction had 6 bases not matched to a gene; V was cut back by 1 base and J by 4 bases. The CDR3 contains 17 residues. From germline, CDR1 is SGHNT and CDR2 YYREEE (reference sequence). The CDR3 DNA sequence: TGTGCCAGCAGCTTGACTCGGACTAGCGGGACGTACAATGAGCAGTTCTTC. Protein: CASSLTRTSGTYNEQFF.

J is TRBJ1-2 and V is TRBV28; D uncertain. Trimming cost V 6 bases and J 5 bases, with 7 bases left between them. CDR1 and CDR2 from the germline V gene are MDHEN and SYDVKM. The CDR3 totals 11 residues. The CDR3 reads CASRAEYGYTF. The DNA for the CDR3 is TGTGCCAGCAGGGCGGAATATGGCTACACCTTC.

The genes are TRBV6-4 and TRBJ2-2, with D possibly TRBD1 on 6 matching bases. The CDR3 loop spans 15 amino acids. Per germline, CDR1 MRHNA and CDR2 SNTAGT. The V end lost 7 bases, the J end lost 4 bases, and 16 bases lay between the germline ends. The CDR3 sequence is CASTPGHHGTGELFF. In DNA, the CDR3 is TGTGCCAGCACACCGGGACACCATGGCACCGGGGAGCTGTTTTTT.

The chain couples TRBV24-1 to TRBJ1-5, with 8 positions matching TRBD1. CDR1 and CDR2 from the germline V gene are KGHDR and SFDVKD. V gave up 10 bases and J gave up 4 bases; unmatched junction bases: 2. CDR3 length: 12 residues. CDR3 DNA: TGTGCCACGGGGGACAGGAATCAGCCCCAGCATTTT. Its translation is CATGDRNQPQHF.

The gene calls are TRBV19 and TRBJ1-1, with TRBD1 matching over 8 bases. Germline lookup yields CDR1 LNHDA and CDR2 SQIVND (reference sequence). CDR3 length: 14 amino acids. V shed 3 bases, J shed 2 bases, and the junction held 2 bases outside the gene matches. The CDR3, as DNA: TGTGCCAGTAGTATCGACAGGGGAAACACTGAAGCTTTCTTT. Its protein product is CASSIDRGNTEAFF.

The chain joins TRBV12-3 or TRBV12-4 to TRBJ1-2; D gene uncertain. With 6 bases removed from V and 0 bases from J, the gap between germline ends came to 8 bases. The CDR3 is 13 residues long. The CDR3 DNA reads TGTGCCAGCAGCTCCCTTCCTAACTATGGCTACACCTTC. It translates to CASSSLPNYGYTF.

V gene TRBV7-2 combines with J gene TRBJ2-5, with 9 bases matching TRBD1. The J segment lost 3 bases and the V segment lost 6 bases, leaving 8 bases of the junction unmatched. CDR1 SGHTA and CDR2 FQGNSA come from the germline V gene. The CDR3 runs 15 residues. The CDR3 here is CASRPTRDREETQYF. The DNA of the CDR3 is TGTGCCAGCAGGCCAACCCGGGACAGGGAAGAGACCCAGTACTTC.

The gene calls are TRBV3-1 (or the pseudogene TRBV3-2) and TRBJ2-1; D call uncertain. The germline V gene encodes CDR1 LGHDT and CDR2 YNNKEL (reference sequence). The CDR3 covers 16 residues. Trimming removed 3 bases at V and 2 bases at J, with 14 bases between. The CDR3, as DNA: TGTGCCAGCAGCCAGAACCTAGTCTTTCCCTACAATGAGCAGTTCTTC. It yields the protein CASSQNLVFPYNEQFF.